This entry lists 14 T cell receptor beta chains sequenced from one sample in a study of graft-versus-host responses after intestinal transplantation. Lymphocytes (intraepithelial and lamina propria) were released by processing the graft tissue. The method was immunoSEQ multiplex PCR; TCRdb's version includes in-frame clones alone and lacks a portion of them. The sample carries several thousand clones, about three quarters recorded once. The sample here was ileum tissue, taken around 230 days after intestinal transplant. All receptors come from a human patient who received an intestinal transplant, so some T cells may come from the graft donor.

The chain joins TRBV11-2 to TRBJ2-5; D is unclear. V shed 1 base and J shed 5 bases, with 14 bases lying between them. The CDR3 is 15 amino acids. The germline CDR1 and CDR2 sequences are SGHAT and FQNNGV. CDR3 coding DNA: TGTGCCAGCAGCTTAGCGCCAGGCTTTAGGGAGACCCAGTACTTC. Its protein is CASSLAPGFRETQYF.

The chain carries TRBV21-1 and TRBJ2-5; the D call TRBD1 from the table was never checked on the DNA. TRBV21-1 represents a pseudogene. The CDR3 consists of 16 residues. The CDR3 nucleotides are TGTGCCAGCAGCAACCCAGGGGGCAAAACGCAAGAGACCCAGTACTTC. It codes for CASSNPGGKTQETQYF.

This clone showed up just a few times. The chain employs TRBV27 and TRBJ2-3, with 11 bases that match TRBD2. The V gene's germline CDR1 is MNHEY and CDR2 SMNVEV (reference sequence). V lost 6 bases, J lost 2 bases, and 7 bases stayed unmatched. The CDR3 totals 16 residues. CDR3 region: CASSTSGGSYTDTQYF. CDR3 bases: TGTGCCAGCAGCACTAGCGGGGGTTCGTACACAGATACGCAGTATTTT.

This chain joins TRBV18 and TRBJ2-7, with 12 bases that match TRBD2. Germline V gene lookup returns CDR1 KGHSH and CDR2 LQKENI. Losses at the gene ends were 3 bases for V and 2 bases for J; bases not matched to a gene: 11. This CDR3 has 18 residues. CDR3 sequence reads: CASSPVPLLAGGTYEQYF. The CDR3 DNA is TGTGCCAGCTCACCGGTACCGCTACTAGCGGGAGGAACCTACGAGCAGTACTTC.

This rearrangement joins TRBV7-2 to TRBJ2-4; the match to TRBD1 covers 7 bases. Germline V gene data show CDR1 as SGHTA and CDR2 as FQGNSA. The V and J ends lost 0 bases and 0 bases, in that order; junction bases with no gene match: 5. The CDR3 is 17 residues long. The CDR3 loop is CASSLAGQSIAKNIQYF. The DNA for the CDR3 is TGTGCCAGCAGCTTAGCGGGACAGTCTATAGCCAAAAACATTCAGTACTTC.

The chain employs TRBV6-5 and TRBJ1-4; a weak D match, TRBD1 (5 bases). This CDR3 has 16 amino acids. In germline, CDR1 is MNHEY, CDR2 SVGAGI. V gave up 2 bases and J gave up 5 bases, with 15 bases separating them. The CDR3 protein is CASSYGSPGLNEKLFF. Written as DNA, the CDR3 is TGTGCCAGCAGTTACGGATCCCCAGGGCTAAATGAAAAACTGTTTTTT.

V usage is TRBV4-3 and J usage is TRBJ1-2; 7 positions match TRBD1. This CDR3 region has 15 residues. The germline gives CDR1 LGHNA, CDR2 YSLEER. V shed 4 bases, J shed 6 bases, and the junction held 11 bases outside the gene matches. Here the CDR3 DNA reads TGCGCCAGCAGCCTAGGGCGGTACAGGGGCGATGGCTACACCTTC. Residues: CASSLGRYRGDGYTF.

There are a few counts of this clone. The chain is built from TRBV14 and TRBJ1-4; 9 nucleotides match TRBD1. Per germline, CDR1 SGHDN and CDR2 FVKESK. This CDR3 has 15 residues. After removal of 4 bases from V and 10 bases from J, the junction contained 10 bases not matched to a gene. DNA of the CDR3: TGTGCCAGCAGCCCCCATGGGACAGGGCTTGCAAAACTGTTTTTT. Its translation is CASSPHGTGLAKLFF. The complete variable domain, with remaining parts taken from reference TRBV14 and TRBJ1-4, reads EAGVTQFPSHSVIEKGQTVTLRCDPISGHDNLYWYRRVMGKEIKFLLHFVKESKQDESGMPNNRFLAERTGGTYSTLKVQPAELEDSGVYFCASSPHGTGLAKLFFGSGTQLSVL.

The chain is built from TRBV7-3 and TRBJ2-1; tentative D call: TRBD1 (5 bases). Germline CDR1 reads SGHTA; CDR2 reads FQGTGA. V lost 1 base, J lost 4 bases, and 11 bases lay in between. The length of the CDR3 is 15 residues. CDR3 bases: TGTGCCAGCAGCTTAAGCTGGGGCCCTTACAATGAGCAGTTCTTC. Protein product: CASSLSWGPYNEQFF.

The J gene is TRBJ1-1, the V gene TRBV15; D is unclear. Per the germline V gene, CDR1 is LNHNV and CDR2 is YYDKDF (reference sequence). The ends were cut back, 3 bases at V and 2 bases at J, with 10 bases in the middle. The CDR3 covers 14 residues. Here the CDR3 DNA reads TGTGCCACCAGCAGCCAACGGGTCAACACTGAAGCTTTCTTT. This translates into CATSSQRVNTEAFF.

The chain recombines TRBV6-6 with TRBJ2-2; D not resolved. Germline lookup yields CDR1 MNHNY and CDR2 SVGAGI (reference sequence). Trimming left V 5 bases short and J 2 bases short, with 3 bases between. The CDR3 spans 12 residues. CDR3 sequence (DNA): TGTGCCAGCAGTCCTAACACCGGGGAGCTGTTTTTT. As protein: CASSPNTGELFF.

V usage is TRBV5-1 and J usage is TRBJ2-7; 12 nucleotides match TRBD2. Germline CDR1 SGHRS, CDR2 YFSETQ. There are 14 residues in the CDR3. V shed 3 bases, J shed 2 bases, and the junction held 0 bases outside the gene matches. The DNA of the CDR3 is TGCGCCAGCAGCTCTAGCGGGGGGGCCTACGAGCAGTACTTC. Translated, it gives CASSSSGGAYEQYF.

The rearrangement joins TRBV30 to TRBJ1-4; D call uncertain. Trimming took off 0 bases at V and 8 bases at J, with 4 bases between the two ends. The CDR3 has 11 residues. Germline CDR1 reads GTSNPN; CDR2 reads SVGIG (reference sequence). The CDR3 here is CAWSVQEKLFF. The CDR3, as DNA: TGTGCCTGGAGTGTACAGGAAAAACTGTTTTTT.

This clone has a single count. V and J are TRBV6-5 and TRBJ1-1; the D is unclear. Trimming cost V 0 bases and J 5 bases, with 16 bases left between them. The length of the CDR3 is 16 residues. Germline-derived CDR1 and CDR2 are MNHEY and SVGAGI. CDR3 bases: TGTGCCAGCAGTTACTCGATAGTATTGAGGTGGACTGAAGCTTTCTTT. Amino acid sequence: CASSYSIVLRWTEAFF.